This T cell receptor (beta chain) was profiled in a study of cytomegalovirus exposure and HLA in healthy donors. The study's findings and limits: The study flagged about 160 TCR beta chains as cytomegalovirus-associated. Among TCR sequences, most were rare, though some public TCRs appeared in many donors.

In regard to this clone: What it recognizes is unknown.

Here immunoSEQ multiplex PCR was the method, and the copy in TCRdb shows in-frame clones only, minus some. The sample yields around 73,000 clones, about 87% seen once. V lost 1 base and J 5 bases, leaving 12 bases between the germline ends. Germline CDR1 and CDR2: MGHRA and YSYEKL. This CDR3 contains 15 residues. Material: PBMCs. V and J are TRBV4-1 and TRBJ2-1; TRBD1 might be the D (6 bases). This clonotype was obtained from a woman aged 18-35 years in good health and CMV-seropositive. The CDR3 here is CASSQVGTGNNEQFF. CDR3 nucleotides: TGCGCCAGCAGCCAAGTAGGCACAGGGAACAATGAGCAGTTCTTC.